The 30 T cell receptor beta chains presented below share a single source sample, sequenced in a study of shared clonotypes between healthy human individuals. Measured with immunoSEQ multiplex PCR; TCRdb has only the in-frame clones, and not every one. Of fewer than 2.5 million clones detected, over 85% appear once; the ten largest clones hold approximately 0.36%. Sequenced: naive CD4+ T cells from PBMCs. Specified subset: CD45RA+ positively selected. The origin of the receptors is a man aged 18 to 35 in good health. Some clones in this sample may be carry-over from other donors' samples.

In the case of this clone: The same CDR3 also results from other DNA sequences found in this sample. The J gene is TRBJ1-4, the V gene TRBV5-1, with D perhaps matching TRBD1 (5 bases). The CDR3 is 16 residues long. V was clipped by 0 bases and J by 0 bases, with 9 bases between them. Germline lookup yields CDR1 SGHRS and CDR2 YFSETQ. This CDR3 is CASSLAGGTTNEKLFF. The CDR3 DNA reads TGCGCCAGCAGCTTGGCGGGGGGGACAACTAATGAAAAACTGTTTTTT.

The rearrangement uses TRBV6-5 and TRBJ2-1; no clear D gene. Trimming removed 2 bases from V and 0 bases from J, with 8 bases in between. The CDR3 loop spans 15 amino acids. Germline V gene sequence: CDR1 MNHEY, CDR2 SVGAGI. CDR3: CASSYDGLSYNEQFF. In DNA, the CDR3 is TGTGCCAGCAGTTACGACGGCCTCTCCTACAATGAGCAGTTCTTC.

The rearrangement links TRBV23-1 to TRBJ2-5, with TRBD2 matching over 7 bases. TRBV23-1 is an ORF; its function is uncertain. V gave up 1 base and J gave up 5 bases; unmatched junction bases: 10. This CDR3 has 16 residues. The CDR3 DNA reads as TGCGCCAGCAGTCAATTAACTAGCGCCAGTGGGGAGACCCAGTACTTC. Protein: CASSQLTSASGETQYF.

About this clone: The same CDR3 is also encoded by other DNA sequences in this sample. The chain couples TRBV5-1 to TRBJ1-2; D not certain. V lost 1 base, J lost 0 bases, and 4 bases lay in between. In germline, CDR1 is SGHRS, CDR2 YFSETQ. The CDR3 runs 13 residues. The CDR3: CASSLNTNYGYTF. CDR3 nucleotide sequence: TGCGCCAGCAGCTTGAACACTAACTATGGCTACACCTTC. The full variable domain, its missing parts supplied by reference TRBV5-1 and TRBJ1-2, is KAGVTQTPRYLIKTRGQQVTLSCSPISGHRSVSWYQQTPGQGLQFLFEYFSETQRNKGNFPGRFSGRQFSNSRSEMNVSTLELGDSALYLCASSLNTNYGYTFGSGTRLTVV.

This chain joins TRBV14 and TRBJ1-2; D possibly corresponds to TRBD1 (6 bases). Germline values: CDR1 SGHDN, CDR2 FVKESK. The germline V and J ends were trimmed by 4 bases and 4 bases, with 16 bases remaining between them. The CDR3 runs 15 residues. DNA of the CDR3: TGTGCCAGCAGCCGGAAGGGGGGGGAAGCCTATGGCTACACCTTC. Its translation: CASSRKGGEAYGYTF.

V gene TRBV4-1 combines with J gene TRBJ1-2; 7 nucleotides line up with TRBD1. The CDR3 sequence is 19 residues long. The V gene's germline CDR1 is MGHRA and CDR2 YSYEKL. Trimming took 5 bases from V and 4 from J; bases not matched to a gene: 22. The CDR3 reads CASSTRQGLPKTLGYGYTF. As DNA, the CDR3 is TGCGCCAGCAGCACCAGACAGGGACTGCCTAAGACCTTAGGCTATGGCTACACCTTC.

The V and J genes are TRBV4-2 and TRBJ1-2; a possible D gene is TRBD1 (5 bases). Germline CDR1 reads LGHNA; CDR2 reads YNFKEQ. The CDR3 runs 15 residues. Trimming took 0 bases from V and 4 from J, leaving 12 bases between them. The CDR3 coding sequence is TGTGCCAGCAGCCAAGATGGCAGGGAGGCCTATGGCTACACCTTC. This codes for CASSQDGREAYGYTF.

J is TRBJ1-2 and V is TRBV20-1; no clear D. V was clipped by 6 bases and J by 7 bases, with 12 bases between them. Germline assignment: CDR1 DFQATT and CDR2 SNEGSKA (reference sequence). CDR3 length equals 11 residues. CDR3 loop: CSAGRGVGYTF. In nucleotides, the CDR3 is TGCAGTGCCGGCCGCGGGGTTGGCTACACCTTC.

The CDR3 DNA reads as TGTGCCAGCAGCCCCCTGGGACAGTACCAAGAGACCCAGTACTTC. The encoded protein is CASSPLGQYQETQYF. The chain uses TRBV7-8 and TRBJ2-5, with TRBD1 identical over 7 bases. Trimming removed 5 bases from V and 0 bases from J; junction bases left unmatched: 6. This CDR3 comprises 15 residues. Germline loops: CDR1 SGHVS, CDR2 FQNEAQ.

The V and J genes are TRBV4-2 and TRBJ2-1, with a possible D match to TRBD2 (5 bases). The germline V and J ends were trimmed by 4 bases and 11 bases, with 18 bases remaining between them. Germline lookup yields CDR1 LGHNA and CDR2 YNFKEQ. The length of the CDR3 is 14 residues. CDR3 nucleotide sequence: TGTGCCAGCAGCCGAGAGGGCCAACTTGTTCAGCAGTTCTTC. This gives the protein CASSREGQLVQQFF.

The rearrangement uses TRBV5-1 and TRBJ2-1; 7 bases match TRBD2. The CDR3 is made up of 16 amino acids. The V segment lost 0 bases and the J segment 7 bases; nucleotides outside the gene matches: 10. Germline lookup yields CDR1 SGHRS and CDR2 YFSETQ. DNA for the CDR3: TGCGCCAGCAGCTTGGCTCGTGGGAGGGCCCTTAATGAGCAGTTCTTC. Encoded protein: CASSLARGRALNEQFF.

The rearrangement links TRBV7-8 to TRBJ2-1; no clear D. Germline lookup yields CDR1 SGHVS and CDR2 FQNEAQ. Deletions cut 4 bases from V and 8 bases from J, with 12 bases between. CDR3 length: 13 amino acids. CDR3 protein: CASSSVRSDEQFF. In nucleotides, the CDR3 is TGTGCCAGCAGCTCCGTCCGTTCCGATGAGCAGTTCTTC.

This chain uses TRBV11-3 with TRBJ2-2; 9 nucleotides align to TRBD2. This CDR3 contains 15 residues. Germline V CDR1 and CDR2: SGHNT, YENEEA. Trimming cost V 3 bases and J 6 bases; bases outside gene matches: 5. For the CDR3, the DNA is TGTGCCAGCAGCTTTGGCGGGAGGGCAGCCGGGGAGCTGTTTTTT. It specifies CASSFGGRAAGELFF.

This chain joins TRBV11-2 and TRBJ2-1, with D possibly being TRBD1 (5 bases). Germline V gives CDR1 SGHAT, CDR2 FQNNGV. The V and J ends lost 2 bases and 11 bases respectively, with 13 bases between them. CDR3 length: 13 residues. The CDR3 spells CASSLSEDTKQFF. The CDR3 DNA sequence: TGTGCCAGCAGCTTAAGCGAGGACACCAAGCAGTTCTTC.

The chain couples TRBV30 to TRBJ1-3; D perhaps matches TRBD1 (6 bases). The length of the CDR3 is 15 residues. Germline V gives CDR1 GTSNPN, CDR2 SVGIG (reference sequence). V dropped 4 bases and J dropped 0 bases, with 13 bases sitting between them. In nucleotides, the CDR3 is TGTGCCTGGAAGCTTCGGGGGGCCTCTGGAAACACCATATATTTT. Translated: CAWKLRGASGNTIYF.

CDR3 amino acids: CASTLTGTSASRDNEQFF. The CDR3 DNA follows: TGTGCCAGTACCCTAACCGGGACTAGCGCCTCGAGGGACAATGAGCAGTTCTTC. The chain joins TRBV19 to TRBJ2-1; 10 bases align to TRBD2. The V gene end was trimmed by 7 bases and the J gene end by 5 bases; junction bases not matched to a gene: 17. The length of the CDR3 is 18 residues. In germline, CDR1 is LNHDA, CDR2 SQIVND (reference sequence).

The genes are TRBV27 and TRBJ2-7; perhaps TRBD2 as D (6 bases). This CDR3 region has 17 residues. Trimming took 4 bases from V and 5 from J, leaving 24 bases between them. Germline lookup yields CDR1 MNHEY and CDR2 SMNVEV (reference sequence). Written as DNA, the CDR3 is TGTGCCAGCAGTTCAGGAGGAGCGGGTGTACGCCAGAACGAGCAGTACTTC. Translation gives CASSSGGAGVRQNEQYF.

The chain uses TRBV6-1 and TRBJ1-5; D remains unclear. The CDR3 runs to 14 residues. The ends were cut back, 7 bases at V and 0 bases at J, with 10 bases in the middle. CDR1 and CDR2 (germline): MNHNS, SASEGT. Here the CDR3 reads CASTEGVSNQPQHF. The CDR3 DNA reads as TGTGCCAGCACGGAGGGAGTTAGCAATCAGCCCCAGCATTTT.

V and J are TRBV7-8 and TRBJ2-5; D may be TRBD2 (5 bases). This CDR3 region has 14 residues. V was clipped by 4 bases and J by 0 bases, with 9 bases between them. Germline V gene sequence: CDR1 SGHVS, CDR2 FQNEAQ. CDR3 loop: CASSWRTNQETQYF. For the CDR3, the DNA is TGTGCCAGCAGCTGGAGGACGAACCAAGAGACCCAGTACTTC. Full variable domain (rest looked up from reference TRBV7-8 and TRBJ2-5): GAGVSQSPRYKVAKRGQDVALRCDPISGHVSLFWYQQALGQGPEFLTYFQNEAQLDKSGLPSDRFFAERPEGSVSTLKIQRTQQEDSAVYLCASSWRTNQETQYFGPGTRLLVL.

CDR3 amino acids: CASSQGTGTTIYF. CDR3 DNA sequence: TGCGCCAGCAGCCAGGGTACAGGGACCACCATATATTTT. The rearrangement uses TRBV4-1 and TRBJ1-3, with D possibly being TRBD1 (6 bases). This CDR3 has 13 residues. V lost 3 bases to trimming and J lost 9 bases, with 12 bases between them. Looked up from germline, CDR1 is MGHRA and CDR2 is YSYEKL.

The V gene is TRBV5-4, the J gene TRBJ2-7, with 7 bases matching TRBD2. Trimming cost V 1 base and J 0 bases; bases outside gene matches: 4. CDR1 and CDR2 from the germline V gene are SGHNT and YYREEE (reference sequence). The CDR3 contains 15 residues. CDR3 loop: CASSLRLAASYEQYF. CDR3 nucleotides: TGTGCCAGCAGCTTGCGGCTAGCGGCCTCCTACGAGCAGTACTTC.

This CDR3 reads CASSRGRETQYF. CDR3 DNA: TGTGCCAGCAGCAGGGGAAGAGAGACCCAGTACTTC. The rearrangement links TRBV11-2 to TRBJ2-5; D is possibly TRBD1 (5 bases). Germline lookup yields CDR1 SGHAT and CDR2 FQNNGV. V was pared by 5 bases and J by 4 bases, with 8 bases between. The CDR3 contains 12 residues.

The chain employs TRBV28 and TRBJ2-2; TRBD2 agrees at 15 bases. The CDR3 is 19 residues long. The germline CDR1 and CDR2 sequences are MDHEN and SYDVKM. V gave up 0 bases and J gave up 2 bases; unmatched junction bases: 4. CDR3 nucleotide sequence: TGTGCCAGCAGTTTATGGGGACTAGCGGGAGGACTTAACACCGGGGAGCTGTTTTTT. Translating gives CASSLWGLAGGLNTGELFF.

The chain recombines TRBV19 with TRBJ1-2; D gene unclear. Germline CDR1 reads LNHDA; CDR2 reads SQIVND (reference sequence). V was shortened by 4 bases and J by 1 base, with 10 bases between the two germline ends. The CDR3 sequence is 14 residues long. CDR3 sequence: CASSRPEVNYGYTF. CDR3 DNA: TGTGCCAGTAGTAGGCCAGAGGTTAACTATGGCTACACCTTC.

V usage is TRBV10-3 and J usage is TRBJ2-7, with 12 bases fitting TRBD2. V was clipped by 10 bases and J by 1 base; unmatched bases: 2. This CDR3 contains 13 residues. CDR1 is ENHRY and CDR2 is SYGVKD in the germline V gene. The CDR3 is CASGLAGSYEQYF. CDR3 bases: TGTGCCAGCGGACTAGCGGGATCCTACGAGCAGTACTTC.

The chain joins TRBV28 to TRBJ2-7, with 10 bases lining up with TRBD2. The CDR3 spans 15 residues. The germline V gene has CDR1 MDHEN and CDR2 SYDVKM. V shed 2 bases, J shed 6 bases, and the junction held 7 bases outside the gene matches. CDR3 region: CASSLGASGSGEQYF. CDR3 sequence (DNA): TGTGCCAGCAGTTTAGGGGCTAGCGGGAGTGGCGAGCAGTACTTC.

The chain carries TRBV6-5 and TRBJ2-3, with 7 bases aligning to TRBD2. With 6 bases clipped from V and 4 bases from J, the junction kept 7 bases outside the gene matches. This CDR3 comprises 14 residues. CDR1 is MNHEY and CDR2 is SVGAGI in the germline V gene. CDR3: CASRPGGTADTQYF. In nucleotides, the CDR3 is TGTGCCAGCAGGCCCGGGGGGACCGCAGATACGCAGTATTTT.

The chain carries TRBV7-9 and TRBJ2-2, with D possibly matching TRBD1 (6 bases). V was pared by 5 bases and J by 7 bases, with 11 bases between. Germline V gene data show CDR1 as SEHNR and CDR2 as FQNEAQ (reference sequence). CDR3 length equals 13 residues. The CDR3 protein is CASSPQGNGELFF. The CDR3 DNA follows: TGTGCCAGCAGCCCTCAGGGGAACGGGGAGCTGTTTTTT.

Worth noting for this clone: The sample holds other DNA sequences that translate to the same CDR3. The gene calls are TRBV6-1 and TRBJ1-1; D is possibly TRBD1 (5 bases). The germline V and J ends were trimmed by 3 bases and 8 bases, with 10 bases remaining between them. This CDR3 has 12 amino acids. Looked up from germline, CDR1 is MNHNS and CDR2 is SASEGT. CDR3 in amino acids: CASSEGGREAFF. In DNA, the CDR3 is TGTGCCAGCAGTGAGGGGGGAAGAGAAGCTTTCTTT.

This chain uses TRBV4-1 with TRBJ2-1; tentatively, D is TRBD2 (6 bases). Germline values: CDR1 MGHRA, CDR2 YSYEKL. Trimming removed 4 bases from V and 7 bases from J, with 14 bases in between. The CDR3 covers 14 residues. CDR3 sequence (DNA): TGCGCCAGCAGCCGATTCTCTCGGGAGAATGAGCAGTTCTTC. It encodes CASSRFSRENEQFF.